The entry that follows covers one T cell receptor (beta chain) sequence. Its antigen is as yet unknown. Patients had chemo-refractory metastatic non-small-cell lung cancer and received focal radiation plus CTLA-4 blockade that used ipilimumab. Assay used: immunoSEQ multiplex PCR; TCRdb lists only in-frame clones, some missing. The sample holds about 55,000 clones, approximately 84% seen once. The sample is drawn from a study of radiotherapy plus CTLA-4 blockade in lung cancer. Findings of the study overall: Early clone dynamics of blood T cells, plus interferon-beta, reportedly predicted response best. Clones of tumor-derived TCRs expanded in blood after radiotherapy plus ipilimumab.

The CDR3 has 12 amino acids. Between the trimmed V and J ends, which lost 3 bases and 3 bases, there was a span of 5 bases. CDR1 is SQVTM and CDR2 is ANQGSEA in the germline V gene. The sequencing here drew on peripheral blood, taken from a patient treated with radiotherapy plus ipilimumab. The chain uses TRBV29-1 and TRBJ2-2; D remains ambiguous. This receptor was identified in a human donor with non-small cell lung cancer whose response to radiotherapy plus ipilimumab could not be evaluated. The CDR3 reads CSVDQDTGELFF. The CDR3 bases are TGCAGCGTTGATCAGGACACCGGGGAGCTGTTTTTT.